The rows below give T cell receptor beta chains drawn from one sample of a study of blood T cell repertoires in COVID-19. Generated by immunoSEQ multiplex PCR, the TCRdb table keeps only in-frame clones and is missing some. The data hold roughly 100,000 clones, with roughly 79% observed a single time. The sample consisted of peripheral blood. The receptors were sampled from a woman in her 70s with acute or convalescent COVID-19. Both conserved end residues are trimmed from each CDR3. Fields, in order: J gene, V gene, clone size, CDR3 protein. The size of a clone is reported for some rows only, either as once, few or many, or as a class for expanded clones.

>TRBJ2-2|TRBV29-1|NA
SVLEPGLAGGFDGTGELF
>TRBJ1-1|TRBV3-1/TRBV3-2|NA
ASSFRQGPVDTEAF
>TRBJ1-2|TRBV3-1/TRBV3-2|NA
ASSQWADYGYT
>TRBJ2-5|TRBV11-2|NA
ASSLVATQQETQY
>TRBJ2-1|TRBV5-6|once
ASSLPPKHEQF
>TRBJ2-1|TRBV4-1|NA
ASSRDRDYNEQF
>TRBJ2-1|TRBV9|NA
ASSPGRLYNEQF
>TRBJ2-5|TRBV12-3/TRBV12-4|few
ASRLGGVETQY
>TRBJ2-2|TRBV27|NA
ASSPPAGELF
>TRBJ2-1|TRBV3-1/TRBV3-2|once
ASSQDSSGGWNEQF
>TRBJ1-1|TRBV5-1|once
ASSFTGGGTEAF